The 17 T cell receptor beta chains below were found in one sample sequenced in a study of cytomegalovirus exposure and HLA in healthy donors. Use of 60 Vbeta and 13 Jbeta primers characterized the PCR. Clones were sequenced by immunoSEQ multiplex PCR, and TCRdb holds only the in-frame ones, with some missing. The table shows about 200,000 clones, with 70% to 85% occurring only once. Sequencing input: PBMCs. The receptor set was obtained from a boy aged 2-15 years in good health and CMV-seronegative.

CDR3 in DNA: TGTGCCAGCCGGGACAGGTATAATTCACCCCTCCACTTT. Its protein is CASRDRYNSPLHF. The chain joins TRBV19 to TRBJ1-6; TRBD1 aligns across 8 bases. CDR1 is LNHDA and CDR2 is SQIVND in the germline V gene (reference sequence). Trimming took 9 bases from V and 4 from J; bases not matched to a gene: 2. This CDR3 region has 13 residues. Full variable domain (remainder filled in from reference TRBV19 and TRBJ1-6): DGGITQSPKYLFRKEGQNVTLSCEQNLNHDAMYWYRQDPGQGLRLIYYSQIVNDFQKGDIAEGYSVSREKKESFPLTVTSAQKNPTAFYLCASRDRYNSPLHFGNGTRLTVT.

Note on this clone: One junction end does not reproduce the germline sequence, and a read error may be involved. Within the sample, other DNA sequences also encode this same CDR3. The CDR3 sequence is CASSLAGGEDYGYTF. The CDR3 DNA reads TGTGCTAGCAGCCTAGCGGGAGGGGAGGATTATGGCTACACCTTC. V and J are TRBV7-7 and TRBJ1-2; D may be TRBD1 (5 bases). The germline CDR1 and CDR2 sequences are SSHAT and FNYEAQ (reference sequence). The length of the CDR3 is 15 residues. Full variable domain (rest looked up from reference TRBV7-7 and TRBJ1-2): GAGVSQSPRYKVTKRGQDVTLRCDPISSHATLYWYQQALGQGPEFLTYFNYEAQPDKSGLPSDRFSAERPEGSISTLTIQRTEQRDSAMYRCASSLAGGEDYGYTFGSGTRLTVV.

The CDR3, as DNA: TGTGCCAGCAGTGGTGGCACCCATAATTCACCCCTCCACTTT. It is translated as CASSGGTHNSPLHF. The rearrangement joins TRBV2 to TRBJ1-6; D unclear. Trimming removed 4 bases at V and 5 bases at J, with 9 bases between. The CDR3 consists of 14 residues. Germline V gene sequence: CDR1 SNHLY, CDR2 FYNNEI.

The chain employs TRBV7-9 and TRBJ1-1; TRBD1 agrees at 8 bases. The CDR3 is 15 amino acids. Trimming took 1 base from V and 1 from J; bases not matched to a gene: 2. Germline-derived CDR1 and CDR2 are SEHNR and FQNEAQ (reference sequence). The CDR3 sequence: CASSLDQGANTEAFF. CDR3 nucleotides: TGTGCCAGCAGCTTAGATCAGGGGGCGAACACTGAAGCTTTCTTT.

The rearrangement uses TRBV7-8 and TRBJ1-6, with 7 bases matching TRBD1. There are 14 residues in the CDR3. CDR1 is SGHVS, CDR2 FQNEAQ, per germline. Trimming cost V 8 bases and J 6 bases; bases outside gene matches: 7. The DNA for the CDR3 is TGTGCCAGCCGATACCGGGACAGTAATTCACCCCTCCACTTT. Residues: CASRYRDSNSPLHF.

The chain links TRBV6-6 to TRBJ1-5; 7 nucleotides agree with TRBD1. Germline CDR1 MNHNY, CDR2 SVGAGI (reference sequence). This CDR3 region has 13 residues. Unmatched junction bases numbered 7, after V lost 7 bases and J lost 7 bases. The chain's CDR3 is CASIQQGTQPQHF. In DNA, the CDR3 is TGTGCCAGCATTCAACAGGGGACGCAGCCCCAGCATTTT.

The V and J genes are TRBV10-3 and TRBJ1-1; D call uncertain. Trimming took 9 bases from V and 7 from J, leaving 6 bases between them. The CDR3 has 9 residues. Germline V gene data show CDR1 as ENHRY and CDR2 as SYGVKD. CDR3: CAIPIEAFF. The CDR3 DNA is TGTGCCATTCCAATTGAAGCTTTCTTT.

This rearrangement joins TRBV7-2 to TRBJ1-3; perhaps TRBD1 as D (6 bases). The CDR3 is 16 residues long. CDR1 is SGHTA, CDR2 FQGNSA, per germline. V lost 5 bases and J 2 bases, leaving 16 bases between the germline ends. CDR3 residues: CASSPIGGGPGNTIYF. In DNA, the CDR3 is TGTGCCAGCAGCCCCATCGGGGGGGGCCCTGGAAACACCATATATTTT.

This clone was found once. This rearrangement joins TRBV9 to TRBJ2-1; TRBD2 matches 12 bases. The CDR3 is 16 amino acids. The V and J ends lost 1 base and 4 bases, in that order; junction bases with no gene match: 3. In germline, CDR1 is SGDLS, CDR2 YYNGEE. CDR3 protein: CASSVLAGGLYNEQFF. CDR3 in DNA: TGTGCCAGCAGCGTACTAGCGGGGGGGCTTTACAATGAGCAGTTCTTC.

The V call is TRBV19, the J call TRBJ2-2; D possibly corresponds to TRBD2 (5 bases). Trimming took 1 base from V and 7 from J, leaving 10 bases between them. This CDR3 is built from 14 residues. Germline V gives CDR1 LNHDA, CDR2 SQIVND (reference sequence). The CDR3 here is CASSIGREGGELFF. The CDR3 DNA follows: TGTGCCAGTAGTATAGGTAGAGAGGGCGGGGAGCTGTTTTTT. The full variable domain, its missing parts supplied by reference TRBV19 and TRBJ2-2, is DGGITQSPKYLFRKEGQNVTLSCEQNLNHDAMYWYRQDPGQGLRLIYYSQIVNDFQKGDIAEGYSVSREKKESFPLTVTSAQKNPTAFYLCASSIGREGGELFFGEGSRLTVL.

This sequence joins TRBV6-1 and TRBJ1-5; 8 bases are shared with TRBD1. CDR1 MNHNS and CDR2 SASEGT come from the germline V gene. The CDR3 consists of 19 residues. With V trimmed by 4 bases and J by 2 bases, 16 bases remained unmatched. In DNA form, the CDR3 reads TGTGCCAGCAGTGGCGGGTGGACAGGGTCCCTGCTAGGCAATCAGCCCCAGCATTTT. The encoded protein is CASSGGWTGSLLGNQPQHF.

A single count supports this clone. The gene calls are TRBV4-2 and TRBJ1-6; TRBD1 might be the D (6 bases). Germline loops: CDR1 LGHNA, CDR2 YNFKEQ. The CDR3 length is 17 residues. The V end lost 1 base, the J end lost 8 bases, and 18 bases lay between the germline ends. CDR3 coding DNA: TGTGCCAGCAGCCAAGTCCTAGCGGGGGGGCGGGATTCACCCCTCCACTTT. This gives the protein CASSQVLAGGRDSPLHF.

This clone was seen a single time. The chain joins TRBV4-1 to TRBJ1-2, with D maybe TRBD1 (5 bases). Looked up from germline, CDR1 is MGHRA and CDR2 is YSYEKL. Deletions cut 3 bases from V and 2 bases from J, with 10 bases between. This CDR3 has 14 amino acids. CDR3 bases: TGCGCCAGCAGCCACGTAGGGGCAAACTATGGCTACACCTTC. This codes for CASSHVGANYGYTF.

The chain joins TRBV19 to TRBJ1-3, with TRBD1 identical over 7 bases. V was pared by 6 bases and J by 1 base, with 6 bases of the junction left unmatched. The germline V gene encodes CDR1 LNHDA and CDR2 SQIVND (reference sequence). This CDR3 is 15 amino acids long. The CDR3 bases are TGTGCCAGTAGAGAATACAGGGGATCTGGAAACACCATATATTTT. Translation gives CASREYRGSGNTIYF.

Only one count was recorded for this clone. The rearrangement joins TRBV7-9 to TRBJ1-5; 7 bases fit TRBD1. This CDR3 has 13 amino acids. CDR1 and CDR2 (germline): SEHNR, FQNEAQ (reference sequence). The V segment lost 1 base and the J segment 7 bases; nucleotides outside the gene matches: 1. The CDR3: CASSLGTGQPQHF. The CDR3 bases are TGTGCCAGCAGCTTAGGGACAGGCCAGCCCCAGCATTTT.

V usage is TRBV13 and J usage is TRBJ2-5, with D tentatively TRBD2 (5 bases). V lost 5 bases and J 7 bases, leaving 8 bases between the germline ends. Germline values: CDR1 PRHDT, CDR2 FYEKMQ (reference sequence). This CDR3 region has 11 residues. The chain's CDR3 is CASSRRGTQYF. DNA of the CDR3: TGTGCCAGCAGCCGTCGGGGGACCCAGTACTTC.

Here the CDR3 reads CASSLRTGAYEQYF. The CDR3 DNA reads as TGTGCCAGCAGCCTCCGGACAGGGGCCTACGAGCAGTACTTC. This sequence joins TRBV7-8 and TRBJ2-5; TRBD1 agrees at 9 bases. TRBJ2-7 explains the end of the DNA better; the J call may be wrong. The CDR3 extends over 14 amino acids. Per germline, CDR1 SGHVS and CDR2 FQNEAQ.